This TCR beta chain derives from a study of CD8 T cells in ankylosing spondylitis (TCRdb year 2017). Concerning the study at large: The study profiled T cell receptor beta repertoires in healthy donors and ankylosing spondylitis patients to find disease-linked TCR variants. The full study cohort was made up of approximately 27 ankylosing spondylitis patients and over 90 healthy donors. Peripheral blood was sampled, and synovial fluid was also collected from ankylosing spondylitis patients. What the research found in general, with its limitations: The disease-linked clones were reported as significantly enriched in matched synovial fluid samples from ankylosing spondylitis patients. The disease-linked clones had a CD8+ phenotype and were found at relatively low frequencies in peripheral blood. Some motif variants were previously reported in synovial fluid and blood of reactive arthritis patients, suggesting common disease-initiation mechanisms. A TCR beta motif of seven or eight highly homologous amino acid variants appeared characteristic of blood from ankylosing spondylitis patients.

The CDR3 holds 18 amino acids from the cysteine to the phenylalanine. Only CDR3 DNA remains: 54 bases, in frame from the first base. Trimming accounts for 0 bases at V and 3 bases at J, while the number of junction bases matched to no gene is 6. According to the germline V gene, CDR1 reads MNHEY and CDR2 reads SVGEGT. For sequencing, an Illumina HiSeq 2500 was employed. TCR beta libraries were prepared by quantitative 5'-RACE with molecular barcodes. Regarding the original processing steps: A new computational method based on a probabilistic model of VDJ rearrangement was used to identify disease-linked TCR variants. TCRdb reran the public reads through fastp at Q25 and MiXCR, keeping productive beta chains. Duplicate CDR3 protein sequences are folded into a single record with the most common DNA and genes. In this record, the V and J calls reflect TCRdb's handling and not the investigators' own analysis. This sample is represented by some 300,000 distinct CDR3 sequences; more than 20% of them were singletons. The ten biggest clones cover 3.5% of the sample.

There are a few counts of this clonotype. Its antigen is unknown. Qualities for individual bases were not recorded, and no much larger clone is one base off. The rearranged segments are TRBV6-2 or TRBV6-3 and TRBJ2-7; 15 central nucleotides agree with TRBD2. The TCR was taken from a female donor with ankylosing spondylitis or in good health (not recorded which). Sequenced material: blood, either unsorted or a sorted T cell fraction (not recorded which). The bases read TGTGCCAGCAGTTACTCGATGGGACTAGCGGGAGGACGCTACGAGCAGTACTTC. This codes for CASSYSMGLAGGRYEQYF.